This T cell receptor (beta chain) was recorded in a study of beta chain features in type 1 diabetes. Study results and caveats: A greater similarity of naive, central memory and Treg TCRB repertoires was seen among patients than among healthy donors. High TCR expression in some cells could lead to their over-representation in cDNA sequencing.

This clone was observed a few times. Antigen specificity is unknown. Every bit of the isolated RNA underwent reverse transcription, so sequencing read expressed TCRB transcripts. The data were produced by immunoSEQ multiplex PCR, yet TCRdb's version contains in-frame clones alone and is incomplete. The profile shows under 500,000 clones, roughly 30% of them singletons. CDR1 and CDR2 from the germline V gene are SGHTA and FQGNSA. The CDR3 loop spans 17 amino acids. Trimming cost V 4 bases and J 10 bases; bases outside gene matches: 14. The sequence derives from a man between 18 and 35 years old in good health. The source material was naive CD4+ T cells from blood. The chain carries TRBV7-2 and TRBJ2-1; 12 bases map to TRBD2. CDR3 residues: CASSSSVGASGREEQFF. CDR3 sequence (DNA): TGTGCCAGCAGCTCCTCCGTGGGGGCTAGCGGGAGGGAAGAGCAGTTCTTC.